This entry concerns a single T cell receptor beta chain. Other DNA sequences of this sample code for an identical CDR3. This sample was taken from a study of shared clonotypes between healthy human individuals. Sequencing was performed with immunoSEQ multiplex PCR; in TCRdb, only in-frame clones are kept and a portion is missing. The data contain some 2,100,000 clones, nearly 97% of them singletons. Sequencing was done on a sample of naive CD4+ T cells sorted from blood. The subset denotes: CD45RA+ positively selected. The TCR sequence derives from a man aged 18 to 29 in good health.

This CDR3 is CSAPQGYEQYF. The CDR3 nucleotides are TGCAGTGCGCCTCAGGGCTACGAGCAGTACTTC. This chain links TRBV20-1 with TRBJ2-7; D perhaps matches TRBD1 (5 bases). Germline values: CDR1 DFQATT, CDR2 SNEGSKA (reference sequence). This CDR3 has 11 residues. V was trimmed by 6 bases and J by 3 bases, leaving 9 bases between them.